This TCR beta chain was profiled in a study of T-cell memory formation after mild COVID-19. From the 5' RACE reads, TCRdb called clonotypes with MiXCR, one entry per CDR3 protein. The table includes around 310,000 distinct CDR3 sequences, 15% to 20% detected once. This CDR3 is 13 amino acids long. In germline, CDR1 is MNHEY, CDR2 SVGEGT. V was clipped by 2 bases and J by 5 bases, with 9 bases between them. This clonotype was counted between two and nine times. The receptor was isolated from a man aged 18 to 29 who had mild COVID-19 (a few samples of this study predate the infection). Cell type and time point are not known. This sequence joins TRBV6-2 or TRBV6-3 and TRBJ2-5; D gene uncertain. Sequencing was done on a sample of PBMCs or a T cell subset sorted from them (not recorded which). As DNA, the CDR3 is TGTGCCAGCAGTTACATTATTGGGGAGACCCAGTACTTC. Translated: CASSYIIGETQYF.